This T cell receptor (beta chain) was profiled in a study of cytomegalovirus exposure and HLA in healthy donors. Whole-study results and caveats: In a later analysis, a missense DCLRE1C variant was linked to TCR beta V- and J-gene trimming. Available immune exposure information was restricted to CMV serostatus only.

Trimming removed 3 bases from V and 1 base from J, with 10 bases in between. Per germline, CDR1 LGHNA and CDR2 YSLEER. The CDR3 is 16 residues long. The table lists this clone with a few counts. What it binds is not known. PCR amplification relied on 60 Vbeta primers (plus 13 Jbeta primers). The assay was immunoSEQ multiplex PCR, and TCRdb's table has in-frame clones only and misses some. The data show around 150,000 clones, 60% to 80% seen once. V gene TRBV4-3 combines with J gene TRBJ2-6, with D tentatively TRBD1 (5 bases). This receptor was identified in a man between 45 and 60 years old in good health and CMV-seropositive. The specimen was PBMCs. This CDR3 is CASSHLKGSGANVLTF. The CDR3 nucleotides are TGCGCCAGCAGCCACCTCAAGGGGTCTGGGGCCAACGTCCTGACTTTC.